Listed below are T cell receptor beta chains from one sample, sequenced in a study of blood T cell repertoires in COVID-19. Profiling relied on immunoSEQ multiplex PCR, and the TCRdb table lists in-frame clones only, not all of them. The profile shows roughly 430,000 clones, approximately 91% of them singletons. Sequenced material: PBMCs or T cells enriched from blood (not recorded which). These receptors were taken from a woman in her 40s with acute COVID-19. The CDR3 runs from the conserved cysteine through the conserved F or W. D genes are given only for firm matches. Clone size is not always given. Where it is, it says once, few, many or a class for expanded clones.

TRBV5-5	TRBJ1-5	-	-	TGTGCCAGCAGCTTGGTGGCAGGGGGCAATCAGCCCCAGCATTTT	CASSLVAGGNQPQHF
TRBV3-1/TRBV3-2	TRBJ1-2	TRBD1	-	TGTGCCAGCAGCCAAGAGGGGACAGGAGAGATTAACTATGGCTACACCTTC	CASSQEGTGEINYGYTF
TRBV6-4	TRBJ1-4	TRBD1	-	TGTGCCAGCACTTACGGACAGGGCGATGAAAAACTGTTTTTT	CASTYGQGDEKLFF
TRBV19	TRBJ2-5	TRBD1	-	TGTGCCAGTAGCACGACAGGGGTGGAAGAGACCCAGTACTTC	CASSTTGVEETQYF
TRBV5-1	TRBJ1-2	TRBD1	-	TGCGCCAGCAGCTTGGGGACAGGGGACTATGGCTACACCTTC	CASSLGTGDYGYTF
TRBV5-1	TRBJ1-2	-	-	TGCGCCAGCAGCTTGGCGGGTGTTGACTATGGCTACACCTTC	CASSLAGVDYGYTF
TRBV10-3	TRBJ2-7	TRBD1	-	TGTGCCATCAGTCCCGAGACAGGGGCCTACGAGCAGTACTTC	CAISPETGAYEQYF
TRBV2	TRBJ2-3	TRBD2	-	TGTGCCAGCAAAGGGGGACTAGCGGGGGGAACCTTAGGAACAGATACGCAGTATTTT	CASKGGLAGGTLGTDTQYF
TRBV6-9	TRBJ1-6	-	once	TGTGCCAGCAGTTCTAGTCCTTCACCCCTCCACTTT	CASSSSPSPLHF
TRBV5-1	TRBJ2-5	TRBD2	-	TGCGCCAGCAGCATCCCCGGGACTAGCGGGGGTAACCAAGAGACCCAGTACTTC	CASSIPGTSGGNQETQYF
TRBV2	TRBJ2-5	TRBD2	-	TGTGCCAGCAGCCCTAGCGGGGGGGCAGAGACCCAGTACTTC	CASSPSGGAETQYF
TRBV5-4	TRBJ1-2	TRBD1	-	TGTGCCAGCAGCTCCCCGGACAGGGGAAGGGGCTACACCTTC	CASSSPDRGRGYTF
TRBV7-2	TRBJ1-1	TRBD1	-	TGTGCCAGCAGCCCCTCTAACAGGGGCGGCCGGACTGAAGCTTTCTTT	CASSPSNRGGRTEAFF
TRBV12-3/TRBV12-4	TRBJ1-4	-	-	TGTGCCAGCAGTTCCCCCTTTAATGAAAAACTGTTTTTT	CASSSPFNEKLFF
TRBV12-5	TRBJ2-2	-	-	TGTGCTAGTGGTTTGAAGATTGCAGCAGGGTCGAGAACCGGGGAGCTGTTTTTT	CASGLKIAAGSRTGELFF
TRBV5-4	TRBJ2-3	-	once	TGTGCCAGCAGCCGGGACTTCACAGATACGCAGTATTTT	CASSRDFTDTQYF
TRBV5-4	TRBJ2-1	TRBD1	-	TGTGCCAGCAGTCCTAGGGACAGTTACAATGAGCAGTTCTTC	CASSPRDSYNEQFF
TRBV19	TRBJ1-1	-	-	TGTGCCAGTAGTGTCACAGGGAAAGGAGAGAACACTGAAGCTTTCTTT	CASSVTGKGENTEAFF
TRBV30	TRBJ1-4	-	-	TGTGCCTGGAGTGGGATACAGGGATATAATGAAAAACTGTTTTTT	CAWSGIQGYNEKLFF
TRBV3-1/TRBV3-2	TRBJ2-2	TRBD2	-	TGTGCCAGCAGCCGGGGACTAGCGGGGGGGCCGAACACCGGGGAGCTGTTTTTT	CASSRGLAGGPNTGELFF
TRBV5-4	TRBJ1-1	-	-	TGTGCCAGCAGCACTAGGGGGGGTAGTGAAGCTTTCTTT	CASSTRGGSEAFF
TRBV19	TRBJ2-3	TRBD2	-	TGTGCCAGTAGTTACGGACTAGCGGGGGGGTCAGATACGCAGTATTTT	CASSYGLAGGSDTQYF
TRBV2	TRBJ2-3	TRBD2	-	TGTGCCAGCAGTGAAGGACTAGCTACAGATACGCAGTATTTT	CASSEGLATDTQYF
TRBV27	TRBJ1-2	TRBD1	once	TGTGCCAGCAGTCTAAAGACAGGGGGGAACTATGGCTACACCTTC	CASSLKTGGNYGYTF
TRBV10-1	TRBJ2-1	TRBD2	-	TGCGCCAGCAGTGAAACCTTAGCGGGAACTTACAATGAGCAGTTCTTC	CASSETLAGTYNEQFF
TRBV7-9	TRBJ2-5	TRBD1	-	TGTGCCAGCAGCTTAAGCAGGGGGCGGACCCAGTACTTC	CASSLSRGRTQYF
TRBV24-1	TRBJ1-2	TRBD1	-	TGTGCCAACGCGGACAGGGCAAAAGGCTACACCTTC	CANADRAKGYTF
TRBV5-1	TRBJ1-2	-	-	TGCGCCAGCAGCCCTTCGTTGACAATCACGGACTATGGCTACACCTTC	CASSPSLTITDYGYTF
TRBV5-3	TRBJ2-7	-	-	TGTGCCAGAAGCTTGGCCCTTATTCCGGACAGCCTTTACGAGCAGTACTTC	CARSLALIPDSLYEQYF
TRBV2	TRBJ2-5	TRBD1	-	TGTGCCAGGATGGACAGGGAACAAGAGACCCAGTACTTC	CARMDREQETQYF
TRBV2	TRBJ1-2	-	-	TGTGCCAGCAAATTATCCTGGCGGGCTAACTATGGCTACACCTTC	CASKLSWRANYGYTF
TRBV12-3/TRBV12-4	TRBJ1-1	-	-	TGTGCCAGCGGATTACAGGGGAACACTGAAGCTTTCTTT	CASGLQGNTEAFF
TRBV24-1	TRBJ2-7	TRBD2	-	TGTGCCACCAGTGATTCCTCCGGGACTAGCGGGGCCGAGCAGTACTTC	CATSDSSGTSGAEQYF
TRBV5-1	TRBJ1-2	TRBD1	-	TGCGCCAGCAGCTTGGAGGGTCCGGGACAGGGGTATGGCTACACCTTC	CASSLEGPGQGYGYTF
TRBV7-9	TRBJ1-1	-	-	TGTGCCAGCAGCCCAGCGGGACGGGGGAGGAGGGAAGCTTTCTTT	CASSPAGRGRREAFF
TRBV9	TRBJ2-7	-	-	TGTGCCAGCAGCGTCAGCTGGCAGGGGAACGAGCAGTACTTC	CASSVSWQGNEQYF
TRBV7-6	TRBJ2-7	TRBD2	-	TGTGCCAGCAGCCCTCAACCTAGCGGGGCCTACGAGCAGTATTTC	CASSPQPSGAYEQYF
TRBV11-2	TRBJ1-2	-	-	TGTGCCAGCAGCTTAGATCGGGGGGGAGACTATGGCTACACCTTC	CASSLDRGGDYGYTF
TRBV27	TRBJ1-1	TRBD1	-	TGTGCCAGCAGTTTGTACAGGGGAGGCACTGAAGCTTTCTTT	CASSLYRGGTEAFF
TRBV5-1	TRBJ1-5	TRBD1	few	TGCGCCAGCAGCCCAGAAGGTCTCAGGGGGGATTATAGCAATCAGCCCCAGCATTTT	CASSPEGLRGDYSNQPQHF
TRBV5-6	TRBJ1-1	TRBD1	-	TGTGCCAGCAGCTTGTTGCAGGGGGCTGAAGCTTTCTTT	CASSLLQGAEAFF
TRBV5-8	TRBJ2-5	-	once	TGTGCCAGCAGCTTGGATCTAGAGACCCAGTACTTC	CASSLDLETQYF
TRBV29-1	TRBJ2-3	TRBD1	-	TGCAGCGGTGAAACGACAGGGGGATTAGATACGCAGTATTTT	CSGETTGGLDTQYF
TRBV5-1	TRBJ2-2	-	-	TGCGCCAGCAGCTTTTCTGGAGGGACCGACACCGGGGAGCTGTTTTTT	CASSFSGGTDTGELFF
TRBV19	TRBJ2-7	TRBD2	-	TGTGCCAGTAGTATTTCACTAGCGGGGGGTCTAAACGAGCAGTACTTC	CASSISLAGGLNEQYF
TRBV5-1	TRBJ1-5	TRBD1	-	TGCGCCAGCAGCCGGACAGGGGGCGAGGGTCAGCCCCAGCATTTT	CASSRTGGEGQPQHF
TRBV7-9	TRBJ2-7	TRBD1	-	TGTGCCAGCAGCTTTACGGAGGACAGGGTGGAGGCCGAGCAGTACTTC	CASSFTEDRVEAEQYF
TRBV29-1	TRBJ2-1	TRBD2	-	TGCAGCGTTATGACTAGCGGGGCCTACAATGAGCAGTTCTTC	CSVMTSGAYNEQFF
TRBV19	TRBJ1-1	-	-	TGTGCCAGTACAGGGCAGCGGAACACTGAAGCTTTCTTT	CASTGQRNTEAFF
TRBV10-3	TRBJ1-2	-	-	TGTGCCATCAGTGAGTCGCCCCCGGGGGGGAGAGATGGCTACACCTTC	CAISESPPGGRDGYTF
TRBV6-4	TRBJ1-2	-	few	TGTGCCAGCAGTGTCCGGGGAAAGTCCTATGGCTACACCTTC	CASSVRGKSYGYTF
TRBV30	TRBJ1-2	-	-	TGTGCCTGGATGCTCTTGCGTGGCTACACCTTC	CAWMLLRGYTF
TRBV5-5	TRBJ2-7	TRBD2	-	TGTGCCAGCAGCTTGACTTTAGCGGGGATCCTCTACGAGCAGTACTTC	CASSLTLAGILYEQYF
TRBV19	TRBJ2-3	-	-	TGTGCCAGTAGAAGCGGAGGGGGCCGAGATACGCAGTATTTT	CASRSGGGRDTQYF
TRBV3-1/TRBV3-2	TRBJ1-6	-	-	TGTGCCAGCAGCCAAGATAGGGTTTGGGGCGGCTTCGGTTCACCCCTCCACTTT	CASSQDRVWGGFGSPLHF
TRBV6-1	TRBJ1-2	-	-	TGTGCCAGCAGTGAAGGGGCAGGGTCAGCTAACTATGGCTACACCTTC	CASSEGAGSANYGYTF
TRBV2	TRBJ2-2	-	once	TGTGCCAGCAGTATAACAGGGTTTGCTGGGGAGCTGTTTTTT	CASSITGFAGELFF
TRBV30	TRBJ1-2	-	-	TGTGCCTGGAGTCCGCAGTTCGGCTACACCTTC	CAWSPQFGYTF
TRBV24-1	TRBJ2-5	TRBD1	-	TGTGCCACCAGTGGACCCCTCGGGACAGGGGGGTCAGAGACCCAGTACTTC	CATSGPLGTGGSETQYF